This T cell receptor beta chain emerged from a study of a mutant IDH1 vaccine in newly diagnosed glioma. This clone has a handful of counts. Its target is not known. Here immunoSEQ multiplex PCR was the method, and the copy in TCRdb shows in-frame clones only, minus some. The table has some 47,000 clones, about 76% seen once. The time point was: week 35, safety follow-up. Doses comprised 300 ug of mutant IDH1 20-mer peptide each, plus topical imiquimod. From germline, CDR1 is LNHNV and CDR2 YYDKDF (reference sequence). The CDR3 runs to 14 residues. The ends were cut back, 0 bases at V and 1 base at J, with 6 bases in the middle.

The sequenced sample was PBMCs, obtained from a glioma patient whose treatment included an IDH1 peptide vaccine. The TCR sequence derives from a woman between 40 and 50 years old with glioma. Some clones in this sample may be carry-over from other donors' samples. J is TRBJ1-1 and V is TRBV15; D is unclear. This chain's CDR3 is CATSRDAENTEAFF. As DNA, the CDR3 is TGTGCCACCAGCAGAGACGCGGAGAACACTGAAGCTTTCTTT.